A selection of T cell receptor beta chains follows, all from one sample in a study of blood T cell repertoires in COVID-19. TCRdb's copy holds only in-frame clones and misses some; the assay was immunoSEQ multiplex PCR. The data show about 210,000 clones, about 90% seen once. Sample: peripheral blood. These receptors were taken from a man younger than 35 with active or convalescent COVID-19. Each CDR3 is given with its conserved first and last residue. A D gene is named only where the DNA matches it firmly. Some rows have no size entry. The others give once, few or many, or a class for an expanded clone.

>TRBV6-6|.|TRBJ1-5|.
TGTGCCAGCAGTCGCCCGGTTAAACAGGGCTGGAGCAATCAGCCCCAGCATTTT
CASSRPVKQGWSNQPQHF
>TRBV5-1|.|TRBJ2-2|.
TGCGCCAGCAGCTTGGTCCAGGGTAGCACCGGGGAGCTGTTTTTT
CASSLVQGSTGELFF
>TRBV30|many|TRBJ1-2|TRBD1
TGTGCCTGGACCGGACCCGGGACAGGGGGACACCACTATGGCTACACCTTC
CAWTGPGTGGHHYGYTF
>TRBV4-1|.|TRBJ1-2|TRBD1
TGCGCCTCTAAAGGGGGGACAGGAACCTGGGGCAACTATGGCTACACCTTC
CASKGGTGTWGNYGYTF
>TRBV5-1|.|TRBJ2-1|.
TGCGCCAGCAGCTTGGACACCAGCTCCTACAATGAGCAGTTCTTC
CASSLDTSSYNEQFF
>TRBV18|.|TRBJ1-2|.
TGTGCCAGCTCGCTTCGGCAGGAAAGCAACTATGGCTACACCTTC
CASSLRQESNYGYTF
>TRBV24-1|few|TRBJ1-5|TRBD1
TGTGCCACCAGTGAACAGGGGAGGTATCAGCCCCAGCATTTT
CATSEQGRYQPQHF
>TRBV7-2|.|TRBJ2-7|TRBD2
TGTGCCAGCAGCCCCGGACTAGCGGGGGCCTTCTTC
CASSPGLAGAFF
>TRBV11-2|.|TRBJ2-7|.
TGTGCCAGCAGCTTAAGACAGCAACCACTTTACGAGCAGTACTTC
CASSLRQQPLYEQYF
>TRBV19|once|TRBJ2-7|TRBD1
TGTGCCAGTAGTATAGCCCGGGACAGGCTCTACGAGCAGTACTTC
CASSIARDRLYEQYF
>TRBV11-2|.|TRBJ1-2|.
TGTGCCAGCAGCACATATACGGACAGCGATAACTTCTATGGCTACACCTTC
CASSTYTDSDNFYGYTF
>TRBV3-1/TRBV3-2|.|TRBJ2-3|TRBD2
TGTGCCAGCAGCGGCCGGGGGACTAGCCTCCCAGATACGCAGTATTTT
CASSGRGTSLPDTQYF
>TRBV5-1|.|TRBJ1-1|TRBD1
TGCGCCAGCAGCTTGAAAGAGGCAGGGGGAAACACTGAAGCTTTCTTT
CASSLKEAGGNTEAFF
>TRBV10-3|.|TRBJ2-1|TRBD2
TGTGCCATCAGTGAGTCTGGCCAGACCAGGACTAGCGGCAACTACAATGAGCAGTTCTTC
CAISESGQTRTSGNYNEQFF
>TRBV5-4|.|TRBJ1-3|.
TGTGCCAGCAGCCCGTCGGGGTCTGGAAACACCATATATTTT
CASSPSGSGNTIYF
>TRBV30|.|TRBJ1-5|TRBD1
TGTGCCTGGAGTCCGGACAGGGGACAGCCCCAGCATTTT
CAWSPDRGQPQHF
>TRBV10-3|.|TRBJ2-3|.
TGTGCCATCAGTGAGTCTTCTGATACGCAGTATTTT
CAISESSDTQYF
>TRBV30|.|TRBJ1-6|TRBD1
TGTGCCTGGAGCCGGGACAGGGTTAATTCACCCCTCCACTTT
CAWSRDRVNSPLHF
>TRBV2|.|TRBJ2-1|.
TGTGCCAGCAGTGAGAGGCAGATCACTGCGCAGTTCTTC
CASSERQITAQFF
>TRBV28|.|TRBJ1-1|.
TGTGCCAGCAGTTTGACAGGACCGGATCCGAACACTGAAGCTTTCTTT
CASSLTGPDPNTEAFF
>TRBV19|.|TRBJ2-1|TRBD2
TGTGCCAGTAGTATTTCTAGCGGGGGGCACAATGAGCAGTTCTTC
CASSISSGGHNEQFF
>TRBV7-8|.|TRBJ2-7|.
TGTGCCAGCAGCTCAGAACAGCTCGAGCAGTACTTC
CASSSEQLEQYF
>TRBV7-9|.|TRBJ2-7|TRBD2
TGTGCCAGCAGTCAGACCACGGGACTAGCGGGAGAGGAGTACTTC
CASSQTTGLAGEEYF
>TRBV6-2/TRBV6-3|.|TRBJ2-3|.
TGTGCCAGCAGCGGCCATACGCAGTATTTT
CASSGHTQYF
>TRBV29-1|.|TRBJ1-1|.
TGCAGCGCACTCGAGAATTTACAGGTGAACACTGAAGCTTTCTTT
CSALENLQVNTEAFF
>TRBV18|.|TRBJ2-3|TRBD2
TGTGCCAGCTCACCAGGGCTAGCGGGAGGAGATACGCAGTATTTT
CASSPGLAGGDTQYF
>TRBV12-3/TRBV12-4|.|TRBJ2-3|.
TGTGCCAGCAGTTTTAAAGATACGCAGTATTTT
CASSFKDTQYF
>TRBV7-8|.|TRBJ2-7|.
TGTGCCAGCAGCTTAGGGCGGCGTGACGAGCAGTACTTC
CASSLGRRDEQYF
>TRBV10-2|.|TRBJ2-5|TRBD2
TGCGCCAGCAGTGATTCGGGACTAGCGGGAGTAGGTGAGGAGACCCAGTACTTC
CASSDSGLAGVGEETQYF
>TRBV25-1|.|TRBJ2-5|TRBD1
TGTGCCAGCAGTAGGCAGGGGGCGCAAGAGACCCAGTACTTC
CASSRQGAQETQYF
>TRBV28|few|TRBJ1-6|TRBD1
TGTGCCATCTCACAAAGAGGACAGGGAGGCAATTCACCCCTCCACTTT
CAISQRGQGGNSPLHF
>TRBV12-5|.|TRBJ2-1|TRBD2
TGTGCTAGTGGTTTTTCACCTAGCGGGGGATACAATGAGCAGTTCTTC
CASGFSPSGGYNEQFF
>TRBV29-1|.|TRBJ2-1|TRBD2
TGCAGCGTTGATGGCGCTAGCGGGAGCTACAATGAGCAGTTCTTC
CSVDGASGSYNEQFF
>TRBV30|.|TRBJ1-4|TRBD1
TGTGCCTGGAGTGTACCCGACAGGGGGCGGGAAAAACTGTTTTTT
CAWSVPDRGREKLFF
>TRBV30|.|TRBJ2-1|.
TGTGCCGGGCAACAGGGCCTTGAGCAGTTCTTC
CAGQQGLEQFF
>TRBV5-1|.|TRBJ2-2|.
TGCGCCAGCAGCTTTAGGTTACGGACAGTAGGCACCGGGGAGCTGTTTTTT
CASSFRLRTVGTGELFF
>TRBV18|.|TRBJ1-2|.
TGTGCCAGCTCACCTCGGGAAACATCATATGGCTACACCTTC
CASSPRETSYGYTF
>TRBV6-4|.|TRBJ2-2|.
TGTGCCAGCTCCCCCGCACTTCGCGACACCGGGGAGCTGTTTTTT
CASSPALRDTGELFF
>TRBV5-1|.|TRBJ2-1|TRBD1
TGCGCCAGCAGCTTGGGGGACAGGGGTAACAATGAGCAGTTCTTC
CASSLGDRGNNEQFF
>TRBV6-4|.|TRBJ2-1|TRBD2
TGTGCCAGCAGCTTAGCGGGACGAAGCTCCTACAATGAGCAGTTCTTC
CASSLAGRSSYNEQFF